Presented here are 10 T cell receptor beta chains from one specimen sequenced in a study of naive and memory T cell subsets. Ligated cDNA underwent four rounds of PCR with nested alpha and beta constant region primers and SP2. TCRdb recomputed calls from the 5' RACE reads with MiXCR, one row per CDR3 protein. The sample holds some 60,000 distinct CDR3 sequences, around 7.3% seen once. An oligonucleotide containing a UMI was ligated to the 3' end of TCR cDNA. These receptor sequences come from a female donor in good health.

This clonotype has only a few counts. The chain recombines TRBV6-2 or TRBV6-3 with TRBJ1-1; weak D call: TRBD1 (5 bases). The V gene's germline CDR1 is MNHEY and CDR2 SVGEGT. CDR3 length: 14 residues. Trimming removed 4 bases at V and 5 bases at J, with 14 bases between. The CDR3 is CASSSWGVRTEAFF. The CDR3 DNA is TGTGCCAGCAGTTCGTGGGGGGTTCGGACTGAAGCTTTCTTT.

This clonotype was picked up a small number of times. The chain employs TRBV30 and TRBJ2-3, with TRBD2 matching over 11 bases. This CDR3 has 14 residues. Germline V gives CDR1 GTSNPN, CDR2 SVGIG (reference sequence). The ends lost 5 bases at V and 5 bases at J; junction bases unmatched: 6. The CDR3 protein is CAWELAGEVDTQYF. The CDR3 nucleotides are TGTGCCTGGGAACTAGCGGGGGAGGTAGATACGCAGTATTTT.

In this sample, this clonotype turned up many times. The chain links TRBV20-1 to TRBJ2-1; TRBD1 matches 9 bases. In germline, CDR1 is DFQATT, CDR2 SNEGSKA (reference sequence). V shed 0 bases and J 4 bases; nucleotides not matched to a gene: 7. The CDR3 loop spans 16 amino acids. CDR3 protein: CSARDRRQGGYNEQFF. The CDR3 bases are TGCAGTGCTAGAGATAGAAGACAGGGGGGATACAATGAGCAGTTCTTC.

This clonotype was observed a handful of times. CDR3 in amino acids: CASSQEAAGASTDTQYF. DNA for the CDR3: TGTGCCAGCAGCCAAGAAGCAGCGGGGGCCAGCACAGATACGCAGTATTTT. The chain links TRBV4-2 to TRBJ2-3, with 8 bases that match TRBD2. The V segment lost 0 bases and the J segment 0 bases; nucleotides outside the gene matches: 5. This CDR3 is 17 amino acids long. Germline values: CDR1 LGHNA, CDR2 YNFKEQ.

This clonotype has a count of ten or more. The J gene is TRBJ1-2, the V gene TRBV6-5; 7 bases match TRBD1. The J segment lost 7 bases and the V segment lost 6 bases, leaving 5 bases of the junction unmatched. The germline CDR1 and CDR2 sequences are MNHEY and SVGAGI. CDR3 size: 12 residues. In DNA, the CDR3 is TGTGCCAGCAGGGAGACAGGGTTTGGCTACACCTTC. This sequence encodes CASRETGFGYTF.

The chain recombines TRBV9 with TRBJ2-3, with D possibly TRBD2 on 6 matching bases. Germline loops: CDR1 SGDLS, CDR2 YYNGEE. V was shortened by 4 bases and J by 2 bases, with 11 bases between the two germline ends. The CDR3 sequence is 14 residues long. In DNA form, the CDR3 reads TGTGCCAGCAGCCCGGGACTTCACACAGATACGCAGTATTTT. Amino acid sequence: CASSPGLHTDTQYF.

This clonotype occurred many times. The J gene is TRBJ2-5, the V gene TRBV5-1; the D gene is possibly TRBD2 (6 bases). Trimming removed 0 bases at V and 5 bases at J, with 14 bases between. This CDR3 region has 15 residues. The germline V gene has CDR1 SGHRS and CDR2 YFSETQ. The CDR3 loop reads CASSLAAGSRETQYF. As DNA, the CDR3 is TGCGCCAGCAGCTTGGCCGCGGGATCCCGGGAGACCCAGTACTTC.

This clonotype was seen only a few times. The V call is TRBV12-3 or TRBV12-4, the J call TRBJ1-1; 7 bases fit TRBD1. After removal of 5 bases from V and 11 bases from J, the junction contained 11 bases not matched to a gene. This CDR3 has 13 residues. The CDR3 DNA sequence: TGTGCCAGCAGTCCCCAGGGACAGCCTGTTGCTTTCTTT. Protein sequence: CASSPQGQPVAFF.

This clonotype has more than one count but fewer than ten. The CDR3 spells CASSLISGNTIYF. CDR3 DNA: TGTGCCAGCAGTTTAATTTCGGGAAACACCATATATTTT. The chain carries TRBV12-3 or TRBV12-4 and TRBJ1-3; D not certain. The CDR3 has 13 residues. V was trimmed by 2 bases and J by 4 bases, leaving 6 bases between them.

Regarding this clonotype: Its ends do not fully match the called genes, so a read error is possible. V is TRBV19 and J is TRBJ1-2; TRBD1 might be the D (6 bases). The germline V gene encodes CDR1 LNHDA and CDR2 SQIVND (reference sequence). CDR3 length equals 16 residues. CDR3 residues: CASSPPLGGAFGGDTF. CDR3 DNA: TGTGCCAGTAGTCCTCCCCTGGGGGGGGCGTTTGGTGGCGACACCTTC.